This TCR beta chain comes out of a study of Tregs in tolerant kidney transplant recipients. Study results and caveats: Validation in larger populations is needed because few patients were studied.

The CDR3 consists of 13 residues. After removal of 3 bases from V and 9 bases from J, the junction contained 7 bases not matched to a gene. Germline V gene lookup returns CDR1 SGHRS and CDR2 YFSETQ. Measured with immunoSEQ multiplex PCR; TCRdb has only the in-frame clones, and not every one. The sample records about 240,000 clones, about 80% being singletons. Unstimulated Tregs (CD4+CD25+CD127-) and CD4+CD25- non-Tregs were sorted from PBMCs. Points on this clone: What it binds is not known.

The material sequenced was CD4+ T cells from blood. The rearrangement links TRBV5-1 to TRBJ2-3; 7 bases line up with TRBD2. This clonotype was obtained from a human donor in good health. The CDR3, as DNA: TGCGCCAGCAGCTCGGAAGTGGGAGGGACGCAGTATTTT. Protein: CASSSEVGGTQYF. Drawing the rest from reference TRBV5-1 and TRBJ2-3, the complete variable domain is KAGVTQTPRYLIKTRGQQVTLSCSPISGHRSVSWYQQTPGQGLQFLFEYFSETQRNKGNFPGRFSGRQFSNSRSEMNVSTLELGDSALYLCASSSEVGGTQYFGPGTRLTVL.